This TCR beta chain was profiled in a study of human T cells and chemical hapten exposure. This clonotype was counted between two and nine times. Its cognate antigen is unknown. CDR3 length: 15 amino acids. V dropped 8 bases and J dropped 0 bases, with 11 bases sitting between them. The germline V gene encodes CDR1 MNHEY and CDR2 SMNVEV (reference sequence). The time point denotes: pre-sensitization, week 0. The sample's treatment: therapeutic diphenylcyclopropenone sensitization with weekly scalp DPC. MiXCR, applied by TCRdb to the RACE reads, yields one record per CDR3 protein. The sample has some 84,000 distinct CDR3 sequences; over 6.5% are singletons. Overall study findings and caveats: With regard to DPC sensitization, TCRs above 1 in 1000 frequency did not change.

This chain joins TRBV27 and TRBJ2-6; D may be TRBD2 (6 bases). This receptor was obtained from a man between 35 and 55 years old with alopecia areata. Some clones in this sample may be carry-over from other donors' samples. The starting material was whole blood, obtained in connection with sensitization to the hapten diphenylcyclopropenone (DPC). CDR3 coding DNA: TGTGCCAGCGCGGGATTAAACTCTGGGGCCAACGTCCTGACTTTC. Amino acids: CASAGLNSGANVLTF.